One sample yielded the 20 T cell receptor beta chains listed below, sequenced in a study of cytomegalovirus exposure and HLA in healthy donors. 60 Vbeta and 13 Jbeta primers were used in PCR. Method: immunoSEQ multiplex PCR; TCRdb's copy keeps in-frame clones and lacks some. The table lists about 180,000 clones, around 80% of them singletons. Sequencing used PBMCs. The receptors derive from a man aged 18 to 30 in good health and CMV-seronegative.

This chain uses TRBV27 with TRBJ2-2; the match to TRBD2 covers 10 bases. V lost 6 bases, J lost 4 bases, and 5 bases stayed unmatched. The CDR3 consists of 15 residues. Germline V lookup: CDR1 MNHEY, CDR2 SMNVEV (reference sequence). Written as DNA, the CDR3 is TGTGCCAGCAGCCCGGGACTAGCGTCCACCGGGGAGCTGTTTTTT. Its protein is CASSPGLASTGELFF.

CDR3 in DNA: TGTGCCAGCAGTACCAGAGGGCAAGAGACCCAGTACTTC. Protein product: CASSTRGQETQYF. V is TRBV2 and J is TRBJ2-5, with a possible D match to TRBD2 (5 bases). Trimming removed 5 bases from V and 2 bases from J, with 9 bases in between. Germline-derived CDR1 and CDR2 are SNHLY and FYNNEI. CDR3 length: 13 amino acids.

The rearrangement links TRBV6-1 to TRBJ1-2; 10 positions agree with TRBD1. The J segment lost 7 bases and the V segment lost 6 bases, leaving 5 bases of the junction unmatched. Germline-derived CDR1 and CDR2 are MNHNS and SASEGT. CDR3 length: 13 residues. DNA for the CDR3: TGTGCCAGCAGGGTCGACAGGGGGCCTGGCTACACCTTC. It codes for CASRVDRGPGYTF.

This clone was detected only once. The rearrangement joins TRBV5-5 to TRBJ2-2; possibly TRBD2 for D (5 bases). V gave up 4 bases and J gave up 4 bases, with 14 bases separating them. This CDR3 is built from 15 residues. In germline, CDR1 is SGHKS, CDR2 YYEKEE (reference sequence). CDR3 sequence (DNA): TGTGCCAGCAGCCGAACCGGGGTTCGCACCGGGGAGCTGTTTTTT. This gives the protein CASSRTGVRTGELFF.

The V call is TRBV2, the J call TRBJ2-5; possibly TRBD2 for D (5 bases). Germline V gene data show CDR1 as SNHLY and CDR2 as FYNNEI. Trimming stripped 4 bases from V and 5 bases from J, with 8 bases between. The CDR3 runs to 12 residues. The CDR3 nucleotides read TGTGCCAGCAGTGCTAGCTCCGAGACCCAGTACTTC. It yields the protein CASSASSETQYF.

V and J are TRBV7-6 and TRBJ1-3; 9 bases fit TRBD1. V was pared by 5 bases and J by 0 bases, with 14 bases of the junction left unmatched. Germline V gene sequence: CDR1 SGHVS, CDR2 FNYEAQ. The CDR3 length is 19 residues. CDR3 sequence (DNA): TGTGCCAGCAGCCCGGGGGGACAGGGATTCTATAGCTCTGGAAACACCATATATTTT. Protein product: CASSPGGQGFYSSGNTIYF.

This clone was seen a few times. The J gene is TRBJ1-1, the V gene TRBV30, with no clear D. Trimming stripped 0 bases from V and 5 bases from J, with 13 bases between. The CDR3 is 14 residues long. CDR1 and CDR2 from the germline V gene are GTSNPN and SVGIG (reference sequence). The CDR3 region is CAWSVPGQTTEAFF. In nucleotides, the CDR3 is TGTGCCTGGAGTGTACCAGGCCAGACGACTGAAGCTTTCTTT.

The chain employs TRBV4-1 and TRBJ2-3; TRBD2 aligns across 9 bases. The V segment lost 2 bases and the J segment 4 bases; nucleotides outside the gene matches: 16. Germline V lookup: CDR1 MGHRA, CDR2 YSYEKL. The CDR3 totals 19 residues. In DNA, the CDR3 is TGCGCCAGCAGCCAACTCGCATTTAGCGGGAGATTTAGGTCAGATACGCAGTATTTT. It specifies CASSQLAFSGRFRSDTQYF.

V is TRBV7-6 and J is TRBJ2-3, with TRBD2 matching 8 bases. With 6 bases clipped from V and 0 bases from J, the junction kept 8 bases outside the gene matches. Germline CDR1 is SGHVS and CDR2 is FNYEAQ. This CDR3 spans 16 amino acids. This CDR3 is CASRLSSGSSTDTQYF. As DNA, the CDR3 is TGTGCCAGCAGACTCTCGAGCGGGAGCAGCACAGATACGCAGTATTTT.

The chain recombines TRBV30 with TRBJ1-1; D uncertain. The germline V and J ends were trimmed by 0 bases and 0 bases, with 5 bases remaining between them. Germline V lookup: CDR1 GTSNPN, CDR2 SVGIG (reference sequence). CDR3 length: 13 amino acids. Written as DNA, the CDR3 is TGTGCCTGGAGTGTACTTTTGAACACTGAAGCTTTCTTT. This sequence encodes CAWSVLLNTEAFF. Variable domain in full (rest from reference TRBV30 and TRBJ1-1): SQTIHQWPATLVQPVGSPLSLECTVEGTSNPNLYWYRQAAGRGLQLLFYSVGIGQISSEVPQNLSASRPQDRQFILSSKKLLLSDSGFYLCAWSVLLNTEAFFGQGTRLTVV.

This clone appeared once. The CDR3 DNA reads TGTGCCAGCACCAATACCCCCGCCGGAACCGGGGGCAATCAGCCCCAGCATTTT. Its protein is CASTNTPAGTGGNQPQHF. V and J are TRBV7-9 and TRBJ1-5; unclear D gene. The CDR3 is 18 amino acids. The ends were cut back, 7 bases at V and 2 bases at J, with 24 bases in the middle. CDR1 SEHNR and CDR2 FQNEAQ come from the germline V gene (reference sequence).

The J gene is TRBJ1-6, the V gene TRBV5-1; 7 bases agree with TRBD1. Per the germline V gene, CDR1 is SGHRS and CDR2 is YFSETQ. The CDR3 length is 15 residues. V was pared by 5 bases and J by 1 base, with 3 bases of the junction left unmatched. The CDR3 is CASRDRVSYNSPLHF. CDR3 coding DNA: TGCGCCAGCAGAGACAGGGTGTCCTATAATTCACCCCTCCACTTT.

This rearrangement joins TRBV19 to TRBJ1-5; D ambiguous. V was pared by 3 bases and J by 1 base, with 13 bases between. CDR1 is LNHDA, CDR2 SQIVND, per germline (reference sequence). This CDR3 has 16 amino acids. CDR3 protein: CASSISGWESNQPQHF. The CDR3 bases are TGTGCCAGTAGTATTTCGGGGTGGGAAAGCAATCAGCCCCAGCATTTT.

The chain joins TRBV30 to TRBJ1-2, with a possible D match to TRBD1 (5 bases). Trimming stripped 7 bases from V and 4 bases from J, with 7 bases between. The CDR3 runs to 10 residues. CDR1 is GTSNPN, CDR2 SVGIG, per germline (reference sequence). The DNA of the CDR3 is TGTGCCTATCAGGGCTATGGCTACACCTTC. Translating it yields CAYQGYGYTF.

The CDR3 nucleotides read TGTGCCAGCAGTGCCACAGGGAACACCGGGGAGCTGTTTTTT. This translates into CASSATGNTGELFF. This chain links TRBV6-6 with TRBJ2-2; possible D gene TRBD1, 5 bases. The V end lost 5 bases, the J end lost 1 base, and 8 bases lay between the germline ends. From germline, CDR1 is MNHNY and CDR2 SVGAGI (reference sequence). The CDR3 runs 14 residues.

CDR3 DNA: TGCGCCAGTGGAGACCCGCCTAACTATGGCTACACCTTC. Translating gives CASGDPPNYGYTF. The rearrangement links TRBV5-1 to TRBJ1-2, with no clear D. Looked up from germline, CDR1 is SGHRS and CDR2 is YFSETQ. The length of the CDR3 is 13 residues. V lost 8 bases, J lost 0 bases, and 11 bases lay in between.

This clone was seen a few times. V is TRBV25-1 and J is TRBJ1-2; 8 nucleotides line up with TRBD1. Per germline, CDR1 MGHDK and CDR2 SYGVNS. CDR3 length equals 15 residues. V lost 4 bases and J lost 0; bases outside the gene matches: 4. The CDR3 is CASSAPDRANYGYTF. In DNA, the CDR3 is TGTGCCAGCAGTGCCCCGGACAGGGCTAACTATGGCTACACCTTC.

The J gene is TRBJ1-2, the V gene TRBV11-2, with 10 bases that match TRBD1. Germline V gene sequence: CDR1 SGHAT, CDR2 FQNNGV. V trimming: 5 bases; J trimming: 2 bases; junction bases outside the gene matches: 11. There are 17 residues in the CDR3. The CDR3 DNA sequence: TGTGCCAGCAGCCTCTCCGACCCGGGACAGGGGAACTATGGCTACACCTTC. Its translation is CASSLSDPGQGNYGYTF.

This chain links TRBV27 with TRBJ1-2, with TRBD1 matching over 10 bases. Germline V gives CDR1 MNHEY, CDR2 SMNVEV (reference sequence). This CDR3 comprises 12 residues. With 8 bases clipped from V and 7 bases from J, the junction kept 4 bases outside the gene matches. The CDR3 reads CASRQGALGYTF. For the CDR3, the DNA is TGTGCCAGCCGACAGGGGGCGCTTGGCTACACCTTC.

V is TRBV5-1 and J is TRBJ2-7; D possibly corresponds to TRBD2 (5 bases). Trimming shortened V by 7 bases and J by 3 bases, and 8 bases separated the two germline ends. This CDR3 contains 11 residues. The germline gives CDR1 SGHRS, CDR2 YFSETQ. CDR3 sequence (DNA): TGCGCCAGCCGCAGCGGCTACGAGCAGTACTTC. Its translation is CASRSGYEQYF.